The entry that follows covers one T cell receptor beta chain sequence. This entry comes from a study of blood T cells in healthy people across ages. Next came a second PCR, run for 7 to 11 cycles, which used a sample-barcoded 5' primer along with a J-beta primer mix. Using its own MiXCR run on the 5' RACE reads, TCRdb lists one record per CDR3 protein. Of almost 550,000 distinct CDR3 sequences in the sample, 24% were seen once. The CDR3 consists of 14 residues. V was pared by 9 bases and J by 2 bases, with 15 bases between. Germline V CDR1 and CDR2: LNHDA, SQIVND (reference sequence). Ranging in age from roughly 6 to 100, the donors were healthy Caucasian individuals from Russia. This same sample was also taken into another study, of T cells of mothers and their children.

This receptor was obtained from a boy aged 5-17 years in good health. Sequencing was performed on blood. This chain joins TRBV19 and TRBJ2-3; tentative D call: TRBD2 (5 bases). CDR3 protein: CARYPDLLTDTQYF. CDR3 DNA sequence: TGTGCCAGATACCCGGACTTACTCACAGATACGCAGTATTTT.